Presented here are 2 T cell receptor beta chains from one specimen sequenced in a study of blood T cells in healthy people across ages (dated by TCRdb to 2013 to 2016). The method was 5' RACE. This sample was sequenced with an Illumina HiSeq 2500. The second PCR ran for about 6 to 12 cycles and used a J-beta primer mix along with a sample-barcoded 5' primer. The public reads were reprocessed in TCRdb via fastp at Q25 and MiXCR, keeping in-frame beta chains. Rows merge per CDR3 protein into single entries with the most common DNA and genes. This sample gives 2 million or so distinct CDR3 sequences in total; about 49% of them show up just once. Less than 2.5% of the sample belongs to the ten largest clones. The sequenced sample was blood. Receptor source: a woman aged 40 to 50 in good health.

Only a few counts were recorded for this clonotype. This rearrangement joins TRBV11-1 to TRBJ2-5; D is ambiguous. With 0 bases removed from V and 6 bases from J, the gap between germline ends came to 14 bases. The CDR3 consists of 15 residues. Germline lookup yields CDR1 SGHAT and CDR2 FQDESV (reference sequence). The CDR3, as DNA: TGTGCCAGCAGCTTAGCGTTAGTGGATTTGCAGACCCAGTACTTC. Its translation: CASSLALVDLQTQYF.

The chain joins TRBV4-3 to TRBJ1-2, with a weak D call TRBD1 (6 bases). This CDR3 is 15 amino acids long. V was clipped by 0 bases and J by 4 bases, with 12 bases between them. Germline-derived CDR1 and CDR2 are LGHNA and YSLEER. CDR3 sequence (DNA): TGCGCCAGCAGCCAAGAGTTGGAGGGGGTCTATGGCTACACCTTC. Its translation is CASSQELEGVYGYTF.